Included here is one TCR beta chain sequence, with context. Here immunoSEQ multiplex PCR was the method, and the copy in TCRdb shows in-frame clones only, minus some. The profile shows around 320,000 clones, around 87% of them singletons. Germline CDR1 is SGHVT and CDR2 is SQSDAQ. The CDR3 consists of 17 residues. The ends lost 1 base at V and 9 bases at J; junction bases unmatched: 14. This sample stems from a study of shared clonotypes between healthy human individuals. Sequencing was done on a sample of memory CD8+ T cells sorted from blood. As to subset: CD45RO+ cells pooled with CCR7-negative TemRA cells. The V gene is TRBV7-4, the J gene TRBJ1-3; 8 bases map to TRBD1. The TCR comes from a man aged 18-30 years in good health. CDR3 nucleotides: TGTGCCAGCAGCTTAGTGGGTGGACAGGGCCTAATCGGCACCATATATTTT. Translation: CASSLVGGQGLIGTIYF.